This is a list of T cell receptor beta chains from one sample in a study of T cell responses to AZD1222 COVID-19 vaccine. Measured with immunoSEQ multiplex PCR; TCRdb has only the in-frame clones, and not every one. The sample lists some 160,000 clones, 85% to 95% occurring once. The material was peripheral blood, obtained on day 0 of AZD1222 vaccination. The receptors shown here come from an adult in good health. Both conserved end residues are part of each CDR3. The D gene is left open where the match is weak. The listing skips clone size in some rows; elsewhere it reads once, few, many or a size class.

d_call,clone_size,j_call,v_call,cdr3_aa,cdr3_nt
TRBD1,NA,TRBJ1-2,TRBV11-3,CASSTPPGQGSGPTRGYTF,TGTGCCAGCAGCACACCCCCGGGACAGGGTTCAGGACCAACCCGGGGCTACACCTTC
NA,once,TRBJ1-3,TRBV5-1,CASSLRPGWAPGNTIYF,TGCGCCAGCAGCTTGAGGCCTGGCTGGGCGCCCGGAAACACCATATATTTT
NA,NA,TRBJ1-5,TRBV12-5,CASGLVVGGKGLQPQHF,TGTGCTAGTGGTTTGGTCGTGGGGGGGAAGGGACTTCAGCCCCAGCATTTT
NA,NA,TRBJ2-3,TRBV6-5,CASTGRDGTDTQYF,TGTGCCAGCACTGGTCGGGACGGCACAGATACGCAGTATTTT
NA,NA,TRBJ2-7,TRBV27,CASSPWTGHEQYF,TGTGCCAGCAGTCCATGGACGGGCCACGAGCAGTACTTC
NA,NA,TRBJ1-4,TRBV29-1,CRYLRGPNEKLFF,TGCAGATACCTGCGGGGGCCGAATGAAAAACTGTTTTTT
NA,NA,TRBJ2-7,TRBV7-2,CASSYFDSPYEQYF,TGTGCCAGCAGCTACTTCGACTCCCCCTACGAGCAGTACTTC
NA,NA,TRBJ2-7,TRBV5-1,CASSSGTYSYEQYF,TGCGCCAGCAGTTCAGGGACTTACTCCTACGAGCAGTACTTC
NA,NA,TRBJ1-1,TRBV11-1,CASSLPYTEAFF,TGTGCCAGCAGCTTACCGTACACTGAAGCTTTCTTT
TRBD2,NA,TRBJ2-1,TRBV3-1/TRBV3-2,CASNLGGGANNEQFF,TGTGCCAGCAACTTGGGCGGGGGGGCCAACAATGAGCAGTTCTTC
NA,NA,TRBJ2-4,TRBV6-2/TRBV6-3,CASSPWAYKNIQYF,TGTGCCAGCAGTCCCTGGGCCTACAAAAACATTCAGTACTTC
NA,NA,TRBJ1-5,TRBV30,CAWSVRVAGVDQPQHF,TGTGCCTGGAGTGTACGGGTGGCAGGGGTTGATCAGCCCCAGCATTTT
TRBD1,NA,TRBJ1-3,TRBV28,CASSSITGVSGNTIYF,TGTGCCAGCAGTTCGATCACAGGGGTCTCTGGAAACACCATATATTTT
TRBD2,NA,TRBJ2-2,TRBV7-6,CASSLGAGGPGTGELFF,TGTGCCAGCAGCTTAGGAGCGGGGGGGCCGGGGACCGGGGAGCTGTTTTTT
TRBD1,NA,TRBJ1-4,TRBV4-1,CASSQDRGYANEKLFF,TGCGCCAGCAGTCAGGACAGGGGGTATGCTAATGAAAAACTGTTTTTT
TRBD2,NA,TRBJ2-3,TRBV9,CASSVAPGGRTDTQYF,TGTGCCAGCAGCGTAGCTCCGGGGGGGCGAACGGATACGCAGTATTTT
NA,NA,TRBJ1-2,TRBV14,CASSPAVPRGDGYTF,TGTGCCAGCAGCCCGGCCGTCCCTCGGGGTGATGGCTACACCTTC
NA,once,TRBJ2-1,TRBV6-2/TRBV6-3,CASSLTGTRSYNEQFF,TGTGCCAGCAGTCTCACCGGGACTCGCTCCTACAATGAGCAGTTCTTC
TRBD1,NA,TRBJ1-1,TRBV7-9,CASSRKTGTTEAFF,TGTGCCAGCAGCAGGAAGACAGGGACCACTGAAGCTTTCTTT
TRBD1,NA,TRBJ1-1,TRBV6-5,CASSSLDRGTRAEAFF,TGTGCCAGCAGTTCCCTGGACAGGGGCACTAGGGCTGAAGCTTTCTTT
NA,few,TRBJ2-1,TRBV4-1,CASSHLSSYNEQFF,TGCGCCAGCAGCCATTTAAGCTCCTACAATGAGCAGTTCTTC
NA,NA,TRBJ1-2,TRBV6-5,CASSLGDPRFYTF,TGTGCCAGCAGTTTAGGGGATCCTCGCTTCTACACCTTC
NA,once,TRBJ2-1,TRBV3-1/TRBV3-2,CASSQKGGDHSYNEQFF,TGTGCCAGCAGCCAAAAAGGCGGGGACCACTCCTACAATGAGCAGTTCTTC
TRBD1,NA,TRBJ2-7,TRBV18,CASSPGQGAREQYF,TGTGCCAGCTCACCCGGACAGGGGGCGCGTGAGCAGTACTTC
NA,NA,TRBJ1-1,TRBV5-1,CASSLLGGPGVTEAFF,TGCGCCAGCAGCTTGTTGGGGGGTCCAGGGGTGACTGAAGCTTTCTTT
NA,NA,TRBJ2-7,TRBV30,CAWSHSGSEQYF,TGTGCCTGGAGCCACTCCGGGAGCGAGCAGTACTTC
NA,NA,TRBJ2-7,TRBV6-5,CASSNRGWGYEQYF,TGTGCCAGCAGTAATAGGGGGTGGGGCTACGAGCAGTACTTC
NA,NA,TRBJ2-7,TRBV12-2,CASRLLGAASGPYEQYF,TGTGCAAGTCGCTTATTGGGCGCAGCTAGCGGGCCCTACGAGCAGTACTTC
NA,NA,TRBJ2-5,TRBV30,CAVRPATETQYF,TGTGCCGTTCGGCCGGCGACGGAGACCCAGTACTTC
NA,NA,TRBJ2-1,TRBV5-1,CASSSGENEQFF,TGCGCCAGCAGCTCAGGGGAAAATGAGCAGTTCTTC
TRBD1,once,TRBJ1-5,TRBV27,CASSATGSSNQPQHF,TGTGCCAGCAGTGCGACAGGGTCGAGCAATCAGCCCCAGCATTTT
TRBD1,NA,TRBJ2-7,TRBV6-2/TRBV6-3,CASSYRTGSYEQYF,TGTGCCAGCAGTTATCGGACAGGATCATACGAGCAGTACTTC
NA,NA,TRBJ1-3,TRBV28,CASSFRRMTGNTIYF,TGTGCCAGCAGTTTCCGCAGGATGACTGGAAACACCATATATTTT
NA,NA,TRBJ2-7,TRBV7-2,CASSFRRASNYEQYF,TGTGCCAGCAGCTTCCGCAGAGCTAGCAACTACGAGCAGTACTTC
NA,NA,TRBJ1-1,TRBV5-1,CASSLDGTEAFF,TGCGCCAGCAGCTTGGACGGGACTGAAGCTTTCTTT
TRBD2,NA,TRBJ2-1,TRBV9,CASTGGGIEEQFF,TGTGCCAGCACAGGCGGGGGGATAGAGGAGCAGTTCTTC
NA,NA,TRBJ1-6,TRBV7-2,CASSLGPDPYNSPLHF,TGTGCCAGCAGCTTAGGACCAGACCCCTATAATTCACCCCTCCACTTT
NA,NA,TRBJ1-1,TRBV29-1,CSVRTMMNTEAFF,TGCAGCGTTCGGACAATGATGAACACTGAAGCTTTCTTT
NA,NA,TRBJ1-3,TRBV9,CASSVTGQWGNTIYF,TGTGCCAGCAGCGTAACCGGACAGTGGGGAAACACCATATATTTT
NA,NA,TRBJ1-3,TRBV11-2,CASREWGALGNTIYF,TGTGCCAGCAGGGAGTGGGGGGCGCTGGGAAACACCATATATTTT
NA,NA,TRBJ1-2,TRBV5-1,CASSYGHNYGYTF,TGCGCCAGCAGCTACGGACACAACTATGGCTACACCTTC
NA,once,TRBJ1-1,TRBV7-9,CASSEKVGRYTEAFF,TGTGCCAGCAGCGAGAAGGTTGGCAGATACACTGAAGCTTTCTTT
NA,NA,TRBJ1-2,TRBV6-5,CASSSPGVLYGYTF,TGTGCCAGCAGTTCCCCGGGTGTTCTCTATGGCTACACCTTC
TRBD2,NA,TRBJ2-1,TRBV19,CASSIRTSGGSAYNEQFF,TGTGCCAGTAGTATAAGAACTAGCGGTGGGTCGGCCTACAATGAGCAGTTCTTC
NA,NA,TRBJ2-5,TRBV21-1,CASSKATLAEETQYF,TGTGCCAGCAGCAAAGCGACGCTAGCGGAGGAGACCCAGTACTTC
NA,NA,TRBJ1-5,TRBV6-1,CASSDQPILPNQPQHF,TGTGCCAGCAGTGACCAGCCGATCCTCCCGAATCAGCCCCAGCATTTT
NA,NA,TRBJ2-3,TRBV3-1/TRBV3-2,CASSPHMGASTDTQYF,TGTGCCAGCAGCCCTCACATGGGAGCTAGCACAGATACGCAGTATTTT
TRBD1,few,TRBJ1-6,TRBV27,CASRLSQGAVGNSPLHF,TGTGCCAGCAGGCTAAGCCAGGGGGCCGTGGGGAATTCACCCCTCCACTTT
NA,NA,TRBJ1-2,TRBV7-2,CASSLRTSYGYTF,TGTGCCAGCAGCTTAAGGACGAGCTATGGCTACACCTTC
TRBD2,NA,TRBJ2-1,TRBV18,CASSPLGLAGDNEQFF,TGTGCCAGCTCACCACTCGGACTAGCGGGGGACAATGAGCAGTTCTTC
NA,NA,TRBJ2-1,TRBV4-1,CASSQVVQAEQFF,TGCGCCAGCAGCCAAGTAGTACAGGCTGAGCAGTTCTTC
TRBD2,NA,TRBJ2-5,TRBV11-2,CASSASSGLAGGPRETQYF,TGTGCCAGCAGCGCGAGTTCCGGACTAGCGGGGGGGCCCAGAGAGACCCAGTACTTC
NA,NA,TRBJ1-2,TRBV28,CASSLTPGPSNYGYTF,TGTGCCAGCAGCCTGACCCCCGGGCCTTCTAACTATGGCTACACCTTC
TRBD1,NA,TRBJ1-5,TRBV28,CASSQGARSFQPQHF,TGTGCCAGCAGCCAGGGGGCGAGGTCTTTTCAGCCCCAGCATTTT
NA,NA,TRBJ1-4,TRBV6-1,CASSEYWGASANEKLFF,TGTGCCAGCAGTGAATATTGGGGGGCGTCGGCTAATGAAAAACTGTTTTTT
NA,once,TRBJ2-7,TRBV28,CASSPLVGRGPSYEQYF,TGTGCCAGCAGTCCCCTCGTGGGGCGGGGGCCCTCCTACGAGCAGTACTTC
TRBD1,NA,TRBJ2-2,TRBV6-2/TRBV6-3,CASSYGPGGNTGELFF,TGTGCCAGCAGTTACGGTCCAGGGGGTAACACCGGGGAGCTGTTTTTT
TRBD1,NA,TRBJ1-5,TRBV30,CACTTGGNQPQHF,TGTGCCTGCACTACAGGGGGCAATCAGCCCCAGCATTTT